These T cell receptor beta chains were read from a single sample in a study of cytomegalovirus exposure and HLA in healthy donors. The method was immunoSEQ multiplex PCR; TCRdb's version includes in-frame clones alone and lacks a portion of them. The sample carries some 170,000 clones, roughly four fifths recorded once. The specimen was PBMCs. The receptors derive from a man in his fifties in good health and CMV-seropositive. Both conserved end residues are part of each CDR3. The D gene is left open where the match is weak. Not every row has a clone size; where given, it reads once, few, many or a size class.

d_gene,v_gene,j_gene,abundance,CDR3nt,CDR3aa
TRBD2,TRBV10-2,TRBJ2-7,NA,TGCGCCAGCAGTCTCGCTAGCGGGAGAAGCTACGAGCAGTACTTC,CASSLASGRSYEQYF
TRBD2,TRBV19,TRBJ2-7,NA,TGTGCCAGTAGCCCCCGTGAGGGACTAGCGGGAAACTACGAGCAGTACTTC,CASSPREGLAGNYEQYF
NA,TRBV23-1,TRBJ1-3,NA,TGCGCCAGCAGTCAATCATGGGGAGGTGGAAACACCATATATTTT,CASSQSWGGGNTIYF
NA,TRBV28,TRBJ2-1,once,TGTGCCAGCAACACGGGGAGCTCCTACAATGAGCAGTTCTTC,CASNTGSSYNEQFF
NA,TRBV19,TRBJ2-1,NA,TGTGCCAGTAGTATAGTTCCAGGTTCCCATGAGCAGTTCTTC,CASSIVPGSHEQFF
NA,TRBV28,TRBJ1-6,NA,TGTGCCAGCAGTTTCAGGGAGGGGTCACCCCTCCACTTT,CASSFREGSPLHF
NA,TRBV30,TRBJ1-1,NA,TGTGCCTGGAGTAGGGAGTATTCCAGTGAAGCTTTCTTT,CAWSREYSSEAFF
NA,TRBV4-3,TRBJ1-4,few,TGCGCCAGCAGCCAAGATCAGGCTAATGAAAAACTGTTTTTT,CASSQDQANEKLFF
TRBD1,TRBV6-5,TRBJ1-3,NA,TGTGCCAGCAGTTACGGGACAGGGGGAAACACCATATATTTT,CASSYGTGGNTIYF
NA,TRBV7-9,TRBJ2-1,NA,TGTGCCAGCAGCCATTCCCTGGACGGGACCTACAATGAGCAGTTCTTC,CASSHSLDGTYNEQFF
NA,TRBV5-1,TRBJ2-2,NA,TGCGCCAGCAGCGCCCTCGGGACCGGGGAGCTGTTTTTT,CASSALGTGELFF
NA,TRBV4-3,TRBJ1-5,NA,TGCGCCAGCAGCCAAGATTGGGGCAGGGGCAATCAGCCCCAGCATTTT,CASSQDWGRGNQPQHF
NA,TRBV10-3,TRBJ2-7,NA,TGTGCCATCAGCAAGGAGGGTTCGGTTTCCTACGAGCAGTACTTC,CAISKEGSVSYEQYF
TRBD2,TRBV7-3,TRBJ2-5,few,TGTGCCAGCAGCTTAGGGGGAGGGTTCCAAGAGACCCAGTACTTC,CASSLGGGFQETQYF
NA,TRBV5-1,TRBJ1-1,NA,TGCGCCAGCAGCTTAGCGGGGGCGGAGACTGAAGCTTTCTTT,CASSLAGAETEAFF
NA,TRBV19,TRBJ2-5,NA,TGTGCCAGTAGTTCCCACGGCCAAGAGACCCAGTACTTC,CASSSHGQETQYF
TRBD2,TRBV9,TRBJ2-5,once,TGTGCCAGCAGCGTAGCTAGCGGGAGTGGGGAGACCCAGTACTTC,CASSVASGSGETQYF
NA,TRBV6-1,TRBJ1-2,NA,TGTGCCAGCAGTGAAGGGCAGGACACCTATGGCTACACCTTC,CASSEGQDTYGYTF
TRBD1,TRBV9,TRBJ1-4,few,TGTGCCAGCAGCCTACGGGACAGTTCAAATGAAAAACTGTTTTTT,CASSLRDSSNEKLFF
TRBD1,TRBV6-1,TRBJ2-7,NA,TGTGCCAGCAGTTTTAGGGACAGGCGGTACGAGCAGTACTTC,CASSFRDRRYEQYF
NA,TRBV30,TRBJ1-1,NA,TGTGCCTCGAGGGATCCCGGGGCTGAAGCTTTCTTT,CASRDPGAEAFF
NA,TRBV28,TRBJ2-7,NA,TGTGCCAGCAGTTTATCCATGGGCGTAGCCTACGAGCAGTACTTC,CASSLSMGVAYEQYF
NA,TRBV6-5,TRBJ2-1,NA,TGTGCCAGCAGCGTCGGGGGGCCCTCCTACAATGAGCAGTTCTTC,CASSVGGPSYNEQFF
NA,TRBV28,TRBJ1-1,NA,TGTGCCAGCAGTTTATACCGGAGACTGAACACTGAAGCTTTCTTT,CASSLYRRLNTEAFF
TRBD2,TRBV7-9,TRBJ2-1,once,TGTGCCAGCAGCCCAGGGACTAGCGGGATGCGCTACTCCTACAATGAGCAGTTCTTC,CASSPGTSGMRYSYNEQFF
NA,TRBV25-1,TRBJ1-4,NA,TGTGCCAGCAGTGGGCGCGGGAATGAAAAACTGTTTTTT,CASSGRGNEKLFF
TRBD2,TRBV7-3,TRBJ2-1,NA,TGTGCCAGCAGCTCGGGACTAGCGGGCGTCAATGAGCAGTTCTTC,CASSSGLAGVNEQFF